This TCR beta chain was observed in a study of blood T cell repertoires in COVID-19. Study-level information: The United States, Italy and Spain were the sources of the acute and convalescent COVID-19 samples.

In the original analysis: Estimation of nucleated cell counts was performed using reference gene primer amplification. Clones were read by immunoSEQ multiplex PCR, and TCRdb kept only the in-frame ones, dropping some. D and trimming were read from the DNA, whereas the V and J calls and clone size are those reported in that table. The sample has tens of thousands of clones; 80% to 90% are singletons. This TCR was recovered from a woman between 65 and 79 years old with acute or convalescent COVID-19. Sequenced: peripheral blood.

As DNA, the CDR3 is TGTGCCAGCAGTTCGCTAGCGGGACTCGGTGAGCAGTTCTTC. The encoded protein is CASSSLAGLGEQFF. This chain links TRBV6-6 with TRBJ2-1; 9 bases are a match to TRBD2. The CDR3 runs to 14 residues. CDR1 is MNHNY, CDR2 SVGAGI, per germline (reference sequence). With 4 bases clipped from V and 9 bases from J, the junction kept 7 bases outside the gene matches.